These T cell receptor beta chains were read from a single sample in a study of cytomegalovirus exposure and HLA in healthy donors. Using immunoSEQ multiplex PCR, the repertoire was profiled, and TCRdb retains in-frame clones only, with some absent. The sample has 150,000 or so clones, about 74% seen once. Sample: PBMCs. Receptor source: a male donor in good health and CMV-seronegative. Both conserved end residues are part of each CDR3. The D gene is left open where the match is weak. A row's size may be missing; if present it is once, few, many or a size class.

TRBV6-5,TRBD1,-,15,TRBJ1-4,CASSSRQGANEKLFF,TGTGCCAGCAGTTCCCGACAGGGGGCTAATGAAAAACTGTTTTTT
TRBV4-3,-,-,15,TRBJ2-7,CASSQDRTVAYEQYF,TGCGCCAGCAGCCAAGATCGGACTGTCGCCTACGAGCAGTACTTC
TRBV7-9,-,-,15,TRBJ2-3,CASSSVGLGADTQYF,TGTGCCAGCAGCTCCGTGGGCTTGGGAGCAGATACGCAGTATTTT
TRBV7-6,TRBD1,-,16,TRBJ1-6,CASTQAPGQGGSPLHF,TGTGCCAGCACCCAGGCCCCGGGACAGGGAGGCTCACCCCTCCACTTT
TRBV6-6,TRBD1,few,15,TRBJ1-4,CASSAGGRNNEKLFF,TGTGCCAGCAGTGCAGGGGGGCGTAATAATGAAAAACTGTTTTTT
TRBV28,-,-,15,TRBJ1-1,CASSPSGVRNTEAFF,TGTGCCAGCAGTCCCTCAGGGGTGAGGAACACTGAAGCTTTCTTT
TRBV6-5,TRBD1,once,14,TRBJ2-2,CASSYRQGVGELFF,TGTGCCAGCAGTTATCGACAGGGGGTCGGGGAGCTGTTTTTT
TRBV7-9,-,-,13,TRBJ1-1,CASSRGQGFEAFF,TGTGCCAGCAGCAGGGGCCAGGGCTTTGAAGCTTTCTTT
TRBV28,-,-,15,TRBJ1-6,CASSPLEEINSPLHF,TGTGCCAGCAGTCCCCTTGAGGAGATTAATTCACCCCTCCACTTT
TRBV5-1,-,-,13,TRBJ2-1,CASRQGSGNEQFF,TGCGCCAGCCGCCAAGGGTCGGGGAATGAGCAGTTCTTC
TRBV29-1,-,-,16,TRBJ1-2,CSVEYAEQGIFYGYTF,TGCAGCGTTGAATACGCGGAACAGGGAATATTCTATGGCTACACCTTC
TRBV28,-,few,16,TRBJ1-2,CASSPTVVEVNYGYTF,TGTGCCAGCAGTCCCACAGTCGTCGAAGTTAACTATGGCTACACCTTC
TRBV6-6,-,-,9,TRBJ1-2,CASSSQGTF,TGTGCCAGCAGTAGCCAGGGCACCTTC
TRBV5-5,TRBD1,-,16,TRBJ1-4,CASSSLGRTGVEKLFF,TGTGCCAGCAGCTCTCTTGGGAGGACAGGAGTCGAAAAACTGTTTTTT
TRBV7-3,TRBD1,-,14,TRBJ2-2,CASSSQGAVGELFF,TGTGCCAGCAGCTCACAGGGGGCGGTCGGGGAGCTGTTTTTT
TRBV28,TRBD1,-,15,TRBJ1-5,CASSGGTGSNQPQHF,TGTGCCAGCAGTGGAGGGACAGGGAGCAATCAGCCCCAGCATTTT
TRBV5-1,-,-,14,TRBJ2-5,CASSLSTIQETQYF,TGCGCCAGCAGCTTGAGTACAATCCAAGAGACCCAGTACTTC
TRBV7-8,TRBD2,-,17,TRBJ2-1,CASSLKRGTSENNEQFF,TGTGCCAGCAGCTTAAAACGAGGGACTAGCGAGAACAATGAGCAGTTCTTC
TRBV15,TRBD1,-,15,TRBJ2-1,CATSARTGGYNEQFF,TGTGCCACCAGCGCGCGGACAGGGGGGTACAATGAGCAGTTCTTC
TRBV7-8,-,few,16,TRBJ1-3,CASSPREGLSGNTIYF,TGTGCCAGCAGCCCACGGGAGGGCCTCTCTGGAAACACCATATATTTT
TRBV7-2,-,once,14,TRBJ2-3,CASSLSRGKDTQYF,TGTGCCAGCAGCTTGAGTCGCGGGAAAGATACGCAGTATTTT
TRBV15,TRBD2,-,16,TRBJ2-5,CATSRRTSGARETQYF,TGTGCCACCAGCAGAAGGACTAGCGGGGCTAGGGAGACCCAGTACTTC
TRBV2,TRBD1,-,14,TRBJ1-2,CASSKQGNNYGYTF,TGTGCCAGCAGTAAACAGGGGAACAACTATGGCTACACCTTC
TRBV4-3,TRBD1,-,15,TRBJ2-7,CASSQGRTGRYEQYF,TGCGCCAGCAGCCAGGGGAGGACAGGGAGGTACGAGCAGTACTTC
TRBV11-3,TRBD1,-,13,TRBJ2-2,CASSSQGAGELFF,TGTGCCAGCAGCTCACAGGGGGCCGGGGAGCTGTTTTTT
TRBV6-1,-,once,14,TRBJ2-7,CASSEEEGRDEQYF,TGTGCCAGCAGTGAAGAGGAGGGACGGGACGAGCAGTACTTC
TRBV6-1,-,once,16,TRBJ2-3,CASSERRTPSTDTQYF,TGTGCCAGCAGTGAAAGAAGGACACCAAGCACAGATACGCAGTATTTT